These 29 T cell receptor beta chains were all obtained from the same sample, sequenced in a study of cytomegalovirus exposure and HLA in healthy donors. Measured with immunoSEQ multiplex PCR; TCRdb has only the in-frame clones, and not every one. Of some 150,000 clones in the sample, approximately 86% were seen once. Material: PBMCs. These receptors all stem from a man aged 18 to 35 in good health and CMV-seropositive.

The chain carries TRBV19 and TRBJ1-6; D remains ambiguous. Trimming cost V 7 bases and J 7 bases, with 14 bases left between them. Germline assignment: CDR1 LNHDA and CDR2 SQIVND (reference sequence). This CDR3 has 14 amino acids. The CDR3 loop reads CASTPTGLNSPLHF. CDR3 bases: TGTGCCAGTACCCCTACCGGGTTGAATTCACCCCTCCACTTT.

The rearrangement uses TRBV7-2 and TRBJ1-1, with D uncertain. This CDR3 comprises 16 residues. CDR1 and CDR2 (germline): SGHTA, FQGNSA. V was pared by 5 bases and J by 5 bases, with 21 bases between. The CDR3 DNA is TGTGCCAGCAGCCGATTGGCCCGGAGTGGTCGAACTGAAGCTTTCTTT. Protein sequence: CASSRLARSGRTEAFF.

The CDR3 bases are TGTGCCAGCAGCCCCGTCACAGATACGCAGTATTTT. This encodes CASSPVTDTQYF. The chain combines TRBV7-9 with TRBJ2-3; D unresolved. The ends were cut back, 5 bases at V and 2 bases at J, with 5 bases in the middle. Germline CDR1 and CDR2: SEHNR and FQNEAQ (reference sequence). This CDR3 comprises 12 residues.

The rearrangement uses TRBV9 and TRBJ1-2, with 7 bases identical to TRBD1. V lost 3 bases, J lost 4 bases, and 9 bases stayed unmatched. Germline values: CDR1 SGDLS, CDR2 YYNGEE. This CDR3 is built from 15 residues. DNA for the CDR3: TGTGCCAGCAGCGCACGTGAAGGGGGCGGCTATGGCTACACCTTC. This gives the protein CASSAREGGGYGYTF.

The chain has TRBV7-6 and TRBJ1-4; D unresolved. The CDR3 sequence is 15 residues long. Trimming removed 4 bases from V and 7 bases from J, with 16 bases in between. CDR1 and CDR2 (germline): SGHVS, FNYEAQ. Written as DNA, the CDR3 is TGTGCCAGCAGCTCCCCCCTACCCACGGGTGAAAAACTGTTTTTT. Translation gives CASSSPLPTGEKLFF.

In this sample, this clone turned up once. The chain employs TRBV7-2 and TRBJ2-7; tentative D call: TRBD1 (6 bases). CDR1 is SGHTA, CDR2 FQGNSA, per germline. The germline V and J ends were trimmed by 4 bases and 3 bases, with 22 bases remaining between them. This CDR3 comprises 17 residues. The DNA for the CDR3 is TGTGCCAGCAGCTCTCCGATCAGCGGACAGAGACACTACGAGCAGTACTTC. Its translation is CASSSPISGQRHYEQYF.

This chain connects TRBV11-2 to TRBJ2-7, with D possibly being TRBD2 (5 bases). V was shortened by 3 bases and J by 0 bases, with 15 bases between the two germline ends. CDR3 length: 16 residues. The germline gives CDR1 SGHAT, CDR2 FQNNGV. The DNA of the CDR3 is TGTGCCAGCAGCTTGACTACGGGAAAGGTCTCCTACGAGCAGTACTTC. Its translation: CASSLTTGKVSYEQYF.

This CDR3 is CASSLAVSGGGADTQYF. Here the CDR3 DNA reads TGTGCCAGCAGCTTAGCGGTTAGCGGGGGGGGCGCAGATACGCAGTATTTT. The rearrangement uses TRBV7-2 and TRBJ2-3, with TRBD2 matching over 11 bases. This CDR3 has 17 amino acids. V shed 0 bases and J 4 bases; nucleotides not matched to a gene: 6. Germline V gives CDR1 SGHTA, CDR2 FQGNSA.

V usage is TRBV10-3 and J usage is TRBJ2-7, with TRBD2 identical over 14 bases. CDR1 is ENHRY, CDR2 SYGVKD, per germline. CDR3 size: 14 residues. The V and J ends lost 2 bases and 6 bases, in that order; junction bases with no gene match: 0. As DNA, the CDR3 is TGTGCCATCAGTGAGGGACTAGCGGGAGGCGAGCAGTACTTC. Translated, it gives CAISEGLAGGEQYF.

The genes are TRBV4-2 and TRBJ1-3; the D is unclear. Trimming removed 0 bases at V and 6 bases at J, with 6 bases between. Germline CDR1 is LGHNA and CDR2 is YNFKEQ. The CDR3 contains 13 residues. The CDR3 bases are TGTGCCAGCAGCCAAGATATAGAAAACACCATATATTTT. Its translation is CASSQDIENTIYF.

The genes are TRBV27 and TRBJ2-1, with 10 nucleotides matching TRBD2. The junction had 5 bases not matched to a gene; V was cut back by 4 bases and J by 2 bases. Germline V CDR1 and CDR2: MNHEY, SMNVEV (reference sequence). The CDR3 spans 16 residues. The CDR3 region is CASSSPGTSAYNEQFF. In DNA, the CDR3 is TGTGCCAGCAGTTCTCCCGGGACTAGCGCCTACAATGAGCAGTTCTTC.

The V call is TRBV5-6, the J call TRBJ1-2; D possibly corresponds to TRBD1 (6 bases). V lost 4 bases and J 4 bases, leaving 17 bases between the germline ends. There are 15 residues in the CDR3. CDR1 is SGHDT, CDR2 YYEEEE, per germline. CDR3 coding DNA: TGTGCCAGCAGCATTCTGACAGGAGCACCCTATGGCTACACCTTC. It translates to CASSILTGAPYGYTF.

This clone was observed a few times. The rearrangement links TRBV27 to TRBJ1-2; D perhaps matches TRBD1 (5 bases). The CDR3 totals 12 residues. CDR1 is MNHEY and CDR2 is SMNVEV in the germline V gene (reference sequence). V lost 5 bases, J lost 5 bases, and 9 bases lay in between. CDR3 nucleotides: TGTGCCAGCAGTGCAACAGGATATGGCTACACCTTC. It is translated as CASSATGYGYTF.

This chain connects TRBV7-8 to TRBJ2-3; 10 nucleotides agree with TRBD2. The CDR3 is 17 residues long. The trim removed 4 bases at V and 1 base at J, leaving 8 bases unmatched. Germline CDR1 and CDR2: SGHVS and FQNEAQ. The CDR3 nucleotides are TGTGCCAGCAGCTCCAGGGGGCTAGCGGGAGGCACAGATACGCAGTATTTT. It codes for CASSSRGLAGGTDTQYF.

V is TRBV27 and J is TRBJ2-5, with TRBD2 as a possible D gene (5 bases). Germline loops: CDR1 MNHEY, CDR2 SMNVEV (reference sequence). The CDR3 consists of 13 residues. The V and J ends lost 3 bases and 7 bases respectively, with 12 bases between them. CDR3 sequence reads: CASSFVSSRTQYF. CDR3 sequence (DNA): TGTGCCAGCAGTTTCGTCTCTAGCCGGACCCAGTACTTC.

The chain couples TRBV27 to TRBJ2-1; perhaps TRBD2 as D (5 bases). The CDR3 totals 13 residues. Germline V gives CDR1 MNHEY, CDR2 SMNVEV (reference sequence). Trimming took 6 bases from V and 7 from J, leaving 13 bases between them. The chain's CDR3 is CASRRVGWNEQFF. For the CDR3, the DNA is TGTGCCAGCAGGAGGGTGGGTTGGAATGAGCAGTTCTTC.

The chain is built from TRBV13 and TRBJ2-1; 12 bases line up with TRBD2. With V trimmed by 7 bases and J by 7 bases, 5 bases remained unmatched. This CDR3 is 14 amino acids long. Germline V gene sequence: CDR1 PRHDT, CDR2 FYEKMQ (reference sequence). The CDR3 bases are TGTGCCAGCATGGCTAGCGGGAGGGGGAATGAGCAGTTCTTC. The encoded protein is CASMASGRGNEQFF.

The CDR3 sequence is CASRQGYSNQPQHF. DNA of the CDR3: TGTGCCAGCAGACAGGGGTATAGCAATCAGCCCCAGCATTTT. This chain links TRBV6-5 with TRBJ1-5, with 7 bases that match TRBD1. Losses at the gene ends were 6 bases for V and 0 bases for J; bases not matched to a gene: 2. The CDR3 length is 14 residues. Germline V gene sequence: CDR1 MNHEY, CDR2 SVGAGI.

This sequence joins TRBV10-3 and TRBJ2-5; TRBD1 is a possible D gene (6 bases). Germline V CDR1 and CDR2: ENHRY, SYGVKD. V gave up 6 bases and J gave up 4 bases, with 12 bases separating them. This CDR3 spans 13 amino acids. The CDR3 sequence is CAIRQGGGETQYF. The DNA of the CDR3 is TGTGCCATCAGACAGGGTGGGGGAGAGACCCAGTACTTC.

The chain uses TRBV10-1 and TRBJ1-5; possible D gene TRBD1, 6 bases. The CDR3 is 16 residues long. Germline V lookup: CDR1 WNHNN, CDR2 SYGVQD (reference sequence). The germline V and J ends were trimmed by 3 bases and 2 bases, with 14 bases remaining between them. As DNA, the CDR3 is TGCGCCAGCAGTGAACTAGAAGGGGGAGGCAATCAGCCCCAGCATTTT. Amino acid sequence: CASSELEGGGNQPQHF.

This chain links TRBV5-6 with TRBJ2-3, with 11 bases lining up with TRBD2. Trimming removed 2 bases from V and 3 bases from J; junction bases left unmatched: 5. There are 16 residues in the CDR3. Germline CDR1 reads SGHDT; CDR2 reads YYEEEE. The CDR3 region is CASSLELAGVTDTQYF. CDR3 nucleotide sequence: TGTGCCAGCAGCTTAGAACTAGCGGGAGTAACAGATACGCAGTATTTT. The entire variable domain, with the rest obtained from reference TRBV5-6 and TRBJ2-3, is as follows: DAGVTQSPTHLIKTRGQQVTLRCSPKSGHDTVSWYQQALGQGPQFIFQYYEEEERQRGNFPDRFSGHQFPNYSSELNVNALLLGDSALYLCASSLELAGVTDTQYFGPGTRLTVL.

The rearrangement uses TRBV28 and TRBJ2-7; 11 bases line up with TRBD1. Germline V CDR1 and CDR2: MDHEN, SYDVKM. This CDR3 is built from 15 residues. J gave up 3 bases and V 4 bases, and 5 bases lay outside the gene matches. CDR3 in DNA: TGTGCCAGCAGTTCCTCCGGGACAGGGGGCTACGAGCAGTACTTC. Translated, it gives CASSSSGTGGYEQYF.

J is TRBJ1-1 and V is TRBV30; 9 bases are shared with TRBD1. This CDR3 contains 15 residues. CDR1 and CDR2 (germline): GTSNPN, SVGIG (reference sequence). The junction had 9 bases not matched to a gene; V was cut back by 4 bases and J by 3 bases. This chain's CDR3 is CAWKLQGAWDTEAFF. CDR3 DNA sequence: TGTGCCTGGAAATTACAGGGGGCGTGGGACACTGAAGCTTTCTTT.

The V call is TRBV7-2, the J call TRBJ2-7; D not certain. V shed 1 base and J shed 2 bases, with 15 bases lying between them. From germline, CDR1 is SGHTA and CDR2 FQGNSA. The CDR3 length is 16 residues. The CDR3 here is CASSLGYGLATYEQYF. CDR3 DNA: TGTGCCAGCAGCTTAGGGTACGGGTTAGCAACCTACGAGCAGTACTTC.

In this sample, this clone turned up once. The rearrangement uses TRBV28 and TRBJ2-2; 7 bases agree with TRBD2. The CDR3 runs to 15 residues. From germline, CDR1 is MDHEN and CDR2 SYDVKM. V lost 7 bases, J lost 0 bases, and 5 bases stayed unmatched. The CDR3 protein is CASTGGDANTGELFF. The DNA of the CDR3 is TGTGCCAGCACTGGGGGGGACGCGAACACCGGGGAGCTGTTTTTT.

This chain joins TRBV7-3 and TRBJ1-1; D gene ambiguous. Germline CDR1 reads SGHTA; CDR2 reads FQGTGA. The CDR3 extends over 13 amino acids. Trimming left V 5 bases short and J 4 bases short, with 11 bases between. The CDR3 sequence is CASSAGQTTEAFF. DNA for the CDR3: TGTGCCAGCAGCGCGGGCCAGACCACTGAAGCTTTCTTT.

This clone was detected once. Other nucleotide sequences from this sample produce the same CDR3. The chain's CDR3 is CASSARGVQPQHF. In DNA form, the CDR3 reads TGTGCCAGCAGTGCCCGGGGGGTTCAGCCCCAGCATTTT. The gene calls are TRBV2 and TRBJ1-5, with D perhaps TRBD1 (5 bases). V lost 4 bases and J 6 bases, leaving 10 bases between the germline ends. The CDR3 has 13 amino acids. The germline V gene has CDR1 SNHLY and CDR2 FYNNEI.

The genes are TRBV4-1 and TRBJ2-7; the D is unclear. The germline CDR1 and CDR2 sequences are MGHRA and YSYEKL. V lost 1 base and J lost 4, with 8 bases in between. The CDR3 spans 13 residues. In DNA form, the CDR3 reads TGCGCCAGCAGCCAAGTCACCAGTTACGAGCAGTACTTC. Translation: CASSQVTSYEQYF.

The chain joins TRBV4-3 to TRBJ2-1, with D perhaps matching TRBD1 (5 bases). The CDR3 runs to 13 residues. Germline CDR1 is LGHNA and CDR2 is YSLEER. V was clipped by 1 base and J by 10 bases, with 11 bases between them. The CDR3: CASSQVLRQEQFF. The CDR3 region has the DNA TGCGCCAGCAGCCAAGTGCTTAGACAGGAGCAGTTCTTC.